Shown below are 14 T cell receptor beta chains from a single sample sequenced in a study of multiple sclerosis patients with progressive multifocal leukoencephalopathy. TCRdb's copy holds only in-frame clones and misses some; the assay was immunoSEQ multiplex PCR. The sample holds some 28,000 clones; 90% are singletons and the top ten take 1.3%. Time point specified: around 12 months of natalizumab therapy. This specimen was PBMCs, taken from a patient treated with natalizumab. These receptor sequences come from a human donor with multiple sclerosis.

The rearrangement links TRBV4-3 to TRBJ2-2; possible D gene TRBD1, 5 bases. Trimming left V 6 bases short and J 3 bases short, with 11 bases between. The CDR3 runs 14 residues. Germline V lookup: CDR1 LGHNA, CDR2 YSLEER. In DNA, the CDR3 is TGCGCCAGCAGGCCATCCAGGGACACCGGGGAGCTGTTTTTT. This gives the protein CASRPSRDTGELFF.

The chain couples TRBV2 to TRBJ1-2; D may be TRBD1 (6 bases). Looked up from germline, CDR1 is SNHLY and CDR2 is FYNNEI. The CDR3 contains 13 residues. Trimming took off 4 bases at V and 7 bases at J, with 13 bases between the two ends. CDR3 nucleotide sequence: TGTGCCAGCAGTGTTAGCCCAGGGGTTGGCTACACCTTC. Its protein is CASSVSPGVGYTF.

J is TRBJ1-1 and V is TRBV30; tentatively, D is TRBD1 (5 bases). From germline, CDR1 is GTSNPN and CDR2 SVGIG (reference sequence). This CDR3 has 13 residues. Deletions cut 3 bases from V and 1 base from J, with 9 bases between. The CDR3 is CAWSRDRNTEAFF. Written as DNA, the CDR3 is TGTGCCTGGAGCAGGGATCGGAACACTGAAGCTTTCTTT.

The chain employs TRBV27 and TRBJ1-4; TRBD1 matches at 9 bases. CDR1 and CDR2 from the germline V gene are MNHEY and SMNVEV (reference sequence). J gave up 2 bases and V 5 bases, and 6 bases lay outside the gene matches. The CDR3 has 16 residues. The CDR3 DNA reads TGTGCCAGCAGTCAGGACAGGGGTCGGACTAATGAAAAACTGTTTTTT. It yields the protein CASSQDRGRTNEKLFF.

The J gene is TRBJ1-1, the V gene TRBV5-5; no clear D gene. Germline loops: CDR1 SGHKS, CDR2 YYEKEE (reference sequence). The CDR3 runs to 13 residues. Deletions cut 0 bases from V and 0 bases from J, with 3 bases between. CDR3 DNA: TGTGCCAGCAGCTTGGATATGAACACTGAAGCTTTCTTT. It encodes CASSLDMNTEAFF.

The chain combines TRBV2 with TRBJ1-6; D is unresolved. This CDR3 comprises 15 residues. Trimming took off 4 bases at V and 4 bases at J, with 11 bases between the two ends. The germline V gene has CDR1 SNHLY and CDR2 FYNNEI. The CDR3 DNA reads TGTGCCAGCAGTGTCGGCGGCGGATATAATTCACCCCTCCACTTT. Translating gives CASSVGGGYNSPLHF. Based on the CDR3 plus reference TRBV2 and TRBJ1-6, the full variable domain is EPEVTQTPSHQVTQMGQEVILRCVPISNHLYFYWYRQILGQKVEFLVSFYNNEISEKSEIFDDQFSVERPDGSNFTLKIRSTKLEDSAMYFCASSVGGGYNSPLHFGNGTRLTVT.

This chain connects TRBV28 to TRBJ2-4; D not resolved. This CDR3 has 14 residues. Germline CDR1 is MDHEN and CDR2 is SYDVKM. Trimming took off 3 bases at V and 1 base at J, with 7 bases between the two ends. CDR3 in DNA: TGTGCCAGCAGTTTTTTGGGGGCCAAAAACATTCAGTACTTC. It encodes CASSFLGAKNIQYF.

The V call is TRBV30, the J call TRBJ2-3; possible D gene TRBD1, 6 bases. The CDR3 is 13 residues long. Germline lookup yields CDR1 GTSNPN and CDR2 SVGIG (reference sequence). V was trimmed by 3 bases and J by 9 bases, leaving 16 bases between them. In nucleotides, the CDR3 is TGTGCCTGGAGCACAGGCGATACAGGGACGCAGTATTTT. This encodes CAWSTGDTGTQYF.

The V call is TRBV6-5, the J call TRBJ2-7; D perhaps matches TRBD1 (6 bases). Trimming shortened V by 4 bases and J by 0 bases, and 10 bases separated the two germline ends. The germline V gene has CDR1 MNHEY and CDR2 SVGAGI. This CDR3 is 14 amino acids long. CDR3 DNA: TGTGCCAGCAGTTTCGGGACAAGCTCCTACGAGCAGTACTTC. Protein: CASSFGTSSYEQYF.

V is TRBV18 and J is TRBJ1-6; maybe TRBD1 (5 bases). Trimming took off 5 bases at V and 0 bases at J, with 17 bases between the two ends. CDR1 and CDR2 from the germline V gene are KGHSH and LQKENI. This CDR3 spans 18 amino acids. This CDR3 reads CASSSTGRSSSYNSPLHF. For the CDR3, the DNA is TGTGCCAGCTCATCGACGGGGCGGTCCAGCTCCTATAATTCACCCCTCCACTTT.

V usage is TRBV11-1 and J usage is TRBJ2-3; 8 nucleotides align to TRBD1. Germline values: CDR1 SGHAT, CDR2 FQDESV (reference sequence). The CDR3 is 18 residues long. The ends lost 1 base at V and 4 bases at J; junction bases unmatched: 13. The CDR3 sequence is CASSLEGLGRGQSDTQYF. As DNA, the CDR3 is TGTGCCAGCAGCTTAGAGGGCCTCGGCAGGGGGCAGTCAGATACGCAGTATTTT.

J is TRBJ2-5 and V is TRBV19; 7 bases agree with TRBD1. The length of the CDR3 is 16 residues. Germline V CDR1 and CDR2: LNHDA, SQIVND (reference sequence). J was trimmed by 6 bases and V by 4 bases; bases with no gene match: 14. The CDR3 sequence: CASSTSRQGRRQTQYF. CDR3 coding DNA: TGTGCCAGTAGTACCTCCCGACAGGGTCGGCGGCAGACCCAGTACTTC.

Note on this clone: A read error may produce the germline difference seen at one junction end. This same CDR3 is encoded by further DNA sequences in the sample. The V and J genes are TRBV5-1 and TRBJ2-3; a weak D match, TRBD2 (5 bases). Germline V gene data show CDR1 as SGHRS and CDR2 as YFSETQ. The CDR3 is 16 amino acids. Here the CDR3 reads CASSSFAGGDTDTQYF. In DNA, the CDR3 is TGCGCCAGCAGCTCCTTTGCGGGTGGAGACACAGATACGCAGTATTTC.

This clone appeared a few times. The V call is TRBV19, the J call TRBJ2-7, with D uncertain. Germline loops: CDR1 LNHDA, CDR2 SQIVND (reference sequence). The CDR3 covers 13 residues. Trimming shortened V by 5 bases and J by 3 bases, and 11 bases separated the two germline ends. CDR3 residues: CASSVLGSYEQYF. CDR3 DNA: TGTGCCAGTAGTGTGCTGGGCAGCTACGAGCAGTACTTC.